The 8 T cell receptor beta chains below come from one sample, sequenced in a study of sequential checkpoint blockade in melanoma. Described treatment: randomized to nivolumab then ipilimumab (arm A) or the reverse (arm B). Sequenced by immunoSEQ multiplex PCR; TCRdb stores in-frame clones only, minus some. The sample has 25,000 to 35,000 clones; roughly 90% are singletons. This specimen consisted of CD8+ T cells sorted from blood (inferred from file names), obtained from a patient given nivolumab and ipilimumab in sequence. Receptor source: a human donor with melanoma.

The DNA of the CDR3 is TGCAGCGTTTTGTGGGGGGGACCTTACGAGCAGTACTTC. Protein: CSVLWGGPYEQYF. This rearrangement joins TRBV29-1 to TRBJ2-7; 7 bases are shared with TRBD2. Germline assignment: CDR1 SQVTM and CDR2 ANQGSEA. The trim removed 5 bases at V and 4 bases at J, leaving 8 bases unmatched. The CDR3 runs to 13 residues.

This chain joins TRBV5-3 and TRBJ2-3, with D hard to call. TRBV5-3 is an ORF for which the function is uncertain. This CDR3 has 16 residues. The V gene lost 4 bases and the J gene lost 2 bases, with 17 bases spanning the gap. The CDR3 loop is CARSPIPRFATDTQYF. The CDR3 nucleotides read TGTGCCAGAAGCCCCATCCCCCGGTTTGCCACAGATACGCAGTATTTT.

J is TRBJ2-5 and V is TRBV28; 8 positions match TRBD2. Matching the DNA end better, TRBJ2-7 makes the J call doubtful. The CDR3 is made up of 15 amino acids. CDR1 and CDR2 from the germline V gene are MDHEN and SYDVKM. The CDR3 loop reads CASSFAGGLFYEQYF. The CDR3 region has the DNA TGTGCCAGCAGTTTCGCGGGGGGACTATTCTACGAGCAGTACTTC.

CDR3 DNA sequence: TGTGCCAGCAGCCCGGGCGGGGGCTCCTACGAGCAGTACTTC. It codes for CASSPGGGSYEQYF. The chain has TRBV7-9 and TRBJ2-7; TRBD2 aligns across 7 bases. This CDR3 comprises 14 residues. Trimming cost V 5 bases and J 0 bases; bases outside gene matches: 4. Germline-derived CDR1 and CDR2 are SEHNR and FQNEAQ (reference sequence).

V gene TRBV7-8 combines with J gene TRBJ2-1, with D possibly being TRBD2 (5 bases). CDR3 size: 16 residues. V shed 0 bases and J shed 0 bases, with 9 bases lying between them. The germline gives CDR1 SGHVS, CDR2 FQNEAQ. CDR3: CASSLAPSHSYNEQFF. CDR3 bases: TGTGCCAGCAGCTTAGCGCCTAGCCACTCCTACAATGAGCAGTTCTTC.

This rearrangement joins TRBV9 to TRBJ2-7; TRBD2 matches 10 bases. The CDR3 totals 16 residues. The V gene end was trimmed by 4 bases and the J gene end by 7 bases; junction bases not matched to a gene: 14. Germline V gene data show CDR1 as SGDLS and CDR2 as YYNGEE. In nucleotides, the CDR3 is TGTGCCAGCAGCCCTACACCGGGACTAGCGTCCTTTGAGCAGTACTTC. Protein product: CASSPTPGLASFEQYF.

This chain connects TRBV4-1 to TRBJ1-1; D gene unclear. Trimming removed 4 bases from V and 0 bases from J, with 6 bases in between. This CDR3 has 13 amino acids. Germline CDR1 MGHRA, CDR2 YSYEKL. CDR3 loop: CASSPGMNTEAFF. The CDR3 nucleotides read TGCGCCAGCAGCCCCGGGATGAACACTGAAGCTTTCTTT.

CDR3 sequence reads: CASGSGMGQGQETQYF. CDR3 coding DNA: TGTGCTAGTGGTTCGGGCATGGGACAGGGACAAGAGACCCAGTACTTC. This chain links TRBV12-5 with TRBJ2-5, with 9 nucleotides matching TRBD1. Per the germline V gene, CDR1 is LGHNT and CDR2 is FRNRAP. The length of the CDR3 is 16 residues. Germline trimming cut 4 bases from V and 2 bases from J; bases unmatched to any gene: 8.